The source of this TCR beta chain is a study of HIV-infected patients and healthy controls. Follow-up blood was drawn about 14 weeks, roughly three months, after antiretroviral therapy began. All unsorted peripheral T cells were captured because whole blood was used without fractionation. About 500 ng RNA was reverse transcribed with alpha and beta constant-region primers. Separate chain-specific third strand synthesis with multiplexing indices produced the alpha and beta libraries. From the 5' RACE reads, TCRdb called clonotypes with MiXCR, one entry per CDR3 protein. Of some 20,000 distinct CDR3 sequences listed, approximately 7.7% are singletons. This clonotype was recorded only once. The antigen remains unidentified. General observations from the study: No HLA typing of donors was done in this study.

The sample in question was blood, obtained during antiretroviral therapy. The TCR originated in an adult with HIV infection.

As DNA, the CDR3 is TGCAGTGCTAGACGAACTAGCGGGGACTACAATGAGCAGTTCTTC. This sequence encodes CSARRTSGDYNEQFF. The chain is built from TRBV20-1 and TRBJ2-1; 10 bases agree with TRBD2. This CDR3 is 15 amino acids long. V was clipped by 2 bases and J by 3 bases; unmatched bases: 4. Germline V lookup: CDR1 DFQATT, CDR2 SNEGSKA (reference sequence).